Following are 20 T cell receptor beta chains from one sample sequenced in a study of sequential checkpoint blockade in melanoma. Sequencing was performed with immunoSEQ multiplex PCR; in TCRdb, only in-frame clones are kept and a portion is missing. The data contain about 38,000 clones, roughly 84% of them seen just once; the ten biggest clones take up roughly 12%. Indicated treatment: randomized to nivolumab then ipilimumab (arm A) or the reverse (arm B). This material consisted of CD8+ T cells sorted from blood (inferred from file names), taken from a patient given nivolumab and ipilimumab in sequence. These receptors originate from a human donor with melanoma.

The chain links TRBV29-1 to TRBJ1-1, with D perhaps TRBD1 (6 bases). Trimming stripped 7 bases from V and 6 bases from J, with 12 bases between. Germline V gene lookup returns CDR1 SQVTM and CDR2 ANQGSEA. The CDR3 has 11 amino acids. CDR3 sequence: CSAGTTAEAFF. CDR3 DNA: TGCAGCGCAGGGACAACCGCTGAAGCTTTCTTT. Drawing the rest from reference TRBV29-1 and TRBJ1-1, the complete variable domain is SAVISQKPSRDICQRGTSLTIQCQVDSQVTMMFWYRQQPGQSLTLIATANQGSEATYESGFVIDKFPISRPNLTFSTLTVSNMSPEDSSIYLCSAGTTAEAFFGQGTRLTVV.

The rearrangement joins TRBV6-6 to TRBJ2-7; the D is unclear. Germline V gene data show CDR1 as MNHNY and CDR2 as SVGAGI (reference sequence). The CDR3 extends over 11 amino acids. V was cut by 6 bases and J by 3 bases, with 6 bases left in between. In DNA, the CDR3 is TGTGCCAGCAGACAGTACTACGAGCAGTACTTC. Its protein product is CASRQYYEQYF.

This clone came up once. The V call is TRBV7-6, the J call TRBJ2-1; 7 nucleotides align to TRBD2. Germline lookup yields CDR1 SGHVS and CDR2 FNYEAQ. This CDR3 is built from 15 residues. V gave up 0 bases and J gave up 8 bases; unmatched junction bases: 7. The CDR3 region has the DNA TGTGCCAGCAGCTTAGCGGGGCGGGAGATCGATGAGCAGTTCTTC. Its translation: CASSLAGREIDEQFF.

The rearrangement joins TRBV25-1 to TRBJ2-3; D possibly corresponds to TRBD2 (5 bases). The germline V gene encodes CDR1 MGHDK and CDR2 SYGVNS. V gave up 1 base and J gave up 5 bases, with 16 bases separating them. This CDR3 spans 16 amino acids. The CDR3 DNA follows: TGTGCCAGCAGTGAATCGAGGGAGCCCAGACAAGATACGCAGTATTTT. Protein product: CASSESREPRQDTQYF. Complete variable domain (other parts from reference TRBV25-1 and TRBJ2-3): EADIYQTPRYLVIGTGKKITLECSQTMGHDKMYWYQQDPGMELHLIHYSYGVNSTEKGDLSSESTVSRIRTEHFPLTLESARPSHTSQYLCASSESREPRQDTQYFGPGTRLTVL.

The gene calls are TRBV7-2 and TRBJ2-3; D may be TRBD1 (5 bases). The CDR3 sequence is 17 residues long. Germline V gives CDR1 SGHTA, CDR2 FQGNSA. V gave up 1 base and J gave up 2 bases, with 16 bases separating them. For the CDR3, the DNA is TGTGCCAGCAGCTTAGGACTGGGGCTTATACACACAGATACGCAGTATTTT. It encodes CASSLGLGLIHTDTQYF.

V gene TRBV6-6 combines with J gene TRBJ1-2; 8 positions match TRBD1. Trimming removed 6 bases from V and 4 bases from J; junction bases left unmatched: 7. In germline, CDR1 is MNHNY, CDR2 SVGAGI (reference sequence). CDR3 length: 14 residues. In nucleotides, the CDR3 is TGTGCCAGCAGAGAGGACAGGGCGAGCTATGGCTACACCTTC. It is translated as CASREDRASYGYTF.

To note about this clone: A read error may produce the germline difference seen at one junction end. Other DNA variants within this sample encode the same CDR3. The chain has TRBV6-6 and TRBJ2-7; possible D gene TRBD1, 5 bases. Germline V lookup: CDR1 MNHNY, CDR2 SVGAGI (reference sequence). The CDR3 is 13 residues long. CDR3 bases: TGTGCCAGTAGTTACCCAGGGTTCAACGAGCAGTACTTC. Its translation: CASSYPGFNEQYF.

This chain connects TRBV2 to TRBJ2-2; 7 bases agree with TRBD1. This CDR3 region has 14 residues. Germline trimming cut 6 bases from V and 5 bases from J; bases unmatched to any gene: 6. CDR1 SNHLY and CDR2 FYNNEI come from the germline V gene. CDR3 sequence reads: CASRAGGRTGELFF. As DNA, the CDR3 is TGTGCCAGCAGGGCAGGGGGAAGAACCGGGGAGCTGTTTTTT. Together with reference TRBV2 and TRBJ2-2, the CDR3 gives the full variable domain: EPEVTQTPSHQVTQMGQEVILRCVPISNHLYFYWYRQILGQKVEFLVSFYNNEISEKSEIFDDQFSVERPDGSNFTLKIRSTKLEDSAMYFCASRAGGRTGELFFGEGSRLTVL.

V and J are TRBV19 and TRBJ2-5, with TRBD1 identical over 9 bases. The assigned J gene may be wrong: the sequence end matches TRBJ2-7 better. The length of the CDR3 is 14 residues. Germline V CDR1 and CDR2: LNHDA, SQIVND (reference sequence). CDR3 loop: CASSSRDRDDEQYF. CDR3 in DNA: TGTGCCAGTAGTTCCCGGGACAGGGACGACGAGCAGTACTTC.

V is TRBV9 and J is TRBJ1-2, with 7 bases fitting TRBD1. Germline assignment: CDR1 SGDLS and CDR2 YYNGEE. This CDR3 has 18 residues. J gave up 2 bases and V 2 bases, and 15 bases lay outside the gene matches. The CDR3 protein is CASSVKETGHLTNYGYTF. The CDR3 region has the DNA TGTGCCAGCAGCGTCAAGGAGACAGGGCATTTAACAAACTATGGCTACACCTTC.

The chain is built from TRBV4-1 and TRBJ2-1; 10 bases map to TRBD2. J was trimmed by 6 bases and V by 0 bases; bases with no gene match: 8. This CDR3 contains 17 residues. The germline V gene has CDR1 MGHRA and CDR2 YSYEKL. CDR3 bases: TGCGCCAGCAGCCAAGAAGACCTAGCGGGAGTGTTCAATGAGCAGTTCTTC. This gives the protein CASSQEDLAGVFNEQFF.

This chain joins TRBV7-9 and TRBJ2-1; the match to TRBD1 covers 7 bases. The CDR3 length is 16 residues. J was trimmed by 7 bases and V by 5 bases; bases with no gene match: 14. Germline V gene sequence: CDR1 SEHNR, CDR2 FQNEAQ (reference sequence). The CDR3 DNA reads TGTGCCAGCAGCCCCCCCACAGGGGCGAGGGTAAATGAGCAGTTCTTC. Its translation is CASSPPTGARVNEQFF.

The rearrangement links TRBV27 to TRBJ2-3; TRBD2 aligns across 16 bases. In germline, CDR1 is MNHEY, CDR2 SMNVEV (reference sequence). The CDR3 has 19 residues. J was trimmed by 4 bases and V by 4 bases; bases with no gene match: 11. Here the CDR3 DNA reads TGTGCCAGCAGTTCACCGCGCGGGACTAGCGGGAGGGAAGCAGATACGCAGTATTTT. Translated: CASSSPRGTSGREADTQYF.

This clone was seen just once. For the CDR3, the DNA is TGTGCCTGGAGTGTGGTGACAGGAGGCGGCTACACCTTC. This codes for CAWSVVTGGGYTF. The J gene is TRBJ1-2, the V gene TRBV30, with D tentatively TRBD1 (6 bases). Trimming left V 0 bases short and J 8 bases short, with 13 bases between. Germline V gene data show CDR1 as GTSNPN and CDR2 as SVGIG (reference sequence). This CDR3 is 13 amino acids long. The full variable domain, with the rest looked up from reference TRBV30 and TRBJ1-2, is SQTIHQWPATLVQPVGSPLSLECTVEGTSNPNLYWYRQAAGRGLQLLFYSVGIGQISSEVPQNLSASRPQDRQFILSSKKLLLSDSGFYLCAWSVVTGGGYTFGSGTRLTVV.

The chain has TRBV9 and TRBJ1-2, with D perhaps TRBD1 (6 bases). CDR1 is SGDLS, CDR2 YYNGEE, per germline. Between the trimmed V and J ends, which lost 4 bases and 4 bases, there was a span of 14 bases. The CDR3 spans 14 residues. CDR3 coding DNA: TGTGCCAGCAGCCCCTCGGGACACTTCTATGGCTACACCTTC. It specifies CASSPSGHFYGYTF.

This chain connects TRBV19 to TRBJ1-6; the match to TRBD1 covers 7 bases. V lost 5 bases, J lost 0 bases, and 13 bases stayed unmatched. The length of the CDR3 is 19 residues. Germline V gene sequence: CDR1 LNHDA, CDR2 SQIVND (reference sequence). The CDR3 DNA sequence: TGTGCCAGTAGTCAGAACCACAGGGGCGAGAGCTCCTATAATTCACCCCTCCACTTT. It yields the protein CASSQNHRGESSYNSPLHF.

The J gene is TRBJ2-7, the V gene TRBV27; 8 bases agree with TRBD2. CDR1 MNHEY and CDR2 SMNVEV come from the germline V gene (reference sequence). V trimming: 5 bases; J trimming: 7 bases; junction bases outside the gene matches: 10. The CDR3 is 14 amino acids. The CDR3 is CASSPNGLAGEQYV. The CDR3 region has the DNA TGTGCCAGCAGTCCGAACGGACTAGCTGGAGAGCAGTACGTC.

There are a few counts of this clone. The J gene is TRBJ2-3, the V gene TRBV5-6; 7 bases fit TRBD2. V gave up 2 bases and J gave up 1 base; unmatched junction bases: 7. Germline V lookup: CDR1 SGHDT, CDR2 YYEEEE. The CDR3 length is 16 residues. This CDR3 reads CASSFFAAGRTDTQYF. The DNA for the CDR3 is TGTGCCAGCAGCTTCTTTGCAGCGGGACGCACAGATACGCAGTATTTT.

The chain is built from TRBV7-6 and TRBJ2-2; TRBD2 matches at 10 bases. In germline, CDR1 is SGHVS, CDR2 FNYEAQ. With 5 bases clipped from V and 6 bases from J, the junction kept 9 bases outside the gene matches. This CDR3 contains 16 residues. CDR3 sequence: CASSPYSGRRAGELFF. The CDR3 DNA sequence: TGTGCCAGCAGCCCCTATAGCGGGAGGAGGGCCGGGGAGCTGTTTTTT.

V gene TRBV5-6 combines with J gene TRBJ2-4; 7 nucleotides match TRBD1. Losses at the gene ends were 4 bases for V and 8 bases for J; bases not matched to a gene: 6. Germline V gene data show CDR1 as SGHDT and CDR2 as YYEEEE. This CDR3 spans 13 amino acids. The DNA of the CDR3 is TGTGCCAGCAGCCCGACAGGGACGGACATTCAGTACTTC. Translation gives CASSPTGTDIQYF.